Listed below are T cell receptor beta chains from one sample, sequenced in a study of T cells in Graves' hyperthyroidism and ophthalmopathy. MiXCR was run by TCRdb on the multiplex PCR reads, yielding one entry per CDR3 protein. The sample holds under 350,000 distinct CDR3 sequences, roughly 14% seen once. Sequencing was done on a sample of blood. These receptors were taken from a woman aged 30 to 39 with Graves' hyperthyroidism that later progressed to Graves' ophthalmopathy. Each CDR3 is given without its conserved first and last residue. D genes are given only for firm matches.

TRBJ2-1 NA TRBV3-2 ASSHAGGLAGDNEQF
TRBJ1-2 NA TRBV3-1 ASSQGRWVHGYT
TRBJ1-1 NA TRBV7-2 ASSPHYGQRGTEAF
TRBJ1-1 TRBD1 TRBV14 ASSQDRTGPAF
TRBJ2-2 TRBD1 TRBV7-6 ASSLLTGQGNAGELF
TRBJ2-1 TRBD2 TRBV2 ASSELVVAGAGQF
TRBJ1-5 TRBD1 TRBV6-2/TRBV6-3 ASSRRDRGGYQPQH
TRBJ2-7 TRBD2 TRBV4-2 ASSLGTSGDEQY
TRBJ2-2 TRBD1 TRBV20-1 SARPGTGPPNTGELF
TRBJ1-1 NA TRBV12-3/TRBV12-4 ASSPYSGTIENTEAF
TRBJ1-5 NA TRBV19 ASSISSSAWPQH
TRBJ1-2 TRBD1 TRBV6-1 ASRTPGQAHGYT
TRBJ2-1 NA TRBV6-1 ASSPITGATLVQF
TRBJ1-1 NA TRBV11-1 ASSFGGTEAF
TRBJ2-7 TRBD1 TRBV6-1 ASSSTGTATYEQY
TRBJ2-3 TRBD2 TRBV5-1 ASSFGTSGRTNTDTQY
TRBJ1-5 NA TRBV20-1 SARARTDNSNQPQH
TRBJ1-1 TRBD1 TRBV5-4 ASSHRGQADTEAF
TRBJ2-7 NA TRBV28 ASSLKAGESRSSYEQY
TRBJ1-4 TRBD1 TRBV20-1 SASTSGTGIEKLS
TRBJ2-5 TRBD2 TRBV10-3 AISESTSGAFLAY
TRBJ2-7 NA TRBV3-1 ASSQGLYEQY
TRBJ2-1 NA TRBV3-1 ASSQDLGTQQF
TRBJ2-7 TRBD2 TRBV20-1 SAGGTSGYEQY
TRBJ2-1 NA TRBV7-9 ASSLGLATYNEQF
TRBJ2-7 TRBD1 TRBV20-1 SRPGTGAYEQY
TRBJ1-2 NA TRBV27 ASSLMGRSYGYT
TRBJ2-5 TRBD2 TRBV30 AWSPGLAGETQY